These 2 T cell receptor beta chains share one sample of origin, sequenced in a study of blood T cell repertoires in COVID-19. Using immunoSEQ multiplex PCR, the repertoire was profiled, and TCRdb retains in-frame clones only, with some absent. The sample records some 87,000 clones, 80% to 90% being singletons. Input material: peripheral blood. These receptors were taken from a human donor with COVID-19, enrolled during active disease. The donor label of this sample is uncertain.

In its sample, this clone was seen once. The chain is built from TRBV9 and TRBJ2-5; weak D call: TRBD2 (7 bases). With 3 bases removed from V and 4 bases from J, the gap between germline ends came to 16 bases. The germline V gene has CDR1 SGDLS and CDR2 YYNGEE. This CDR3 is 15 amino acids long. The CDR3: CASSEGDTGGETQYF. The CDR3 DNA reads TGTGCCAGCAGCGAGGGGGATACGGGAGGAGAGACCCAGTACTTC.

This sequence joins TRBV7-3 and TRBJ2-1; 12 bases agree with TRBD2. The CDR3 is made up of 16 amino acids. Trimming took 5 bases from V and 9 from J; bases not matched to a gene: 11. Germline V CDR1 and CDR2: SGHTA, FQGTGA. This CDR3 reads CASSRTSGAIPSEQFF. DNA of the CDR3: TGTGCCAGCAGCCGGACTAGCGGGGCCATCCCCAGTGAGCAGTTCTTC.